This entry concerns a single T cell receptor (beta chain). The protocol was immunoSEQ multiplex PCR, while the TCRdb copy is restricted to in-frame clones and leaves out a portion. The table has under 300,000 clones, around 89% seen once; the top ten hold 2%. The CDR3 has 14 residues. Looked up from germline, CDR1 is GTSNPN and CDR2 is SVGIG (reference sequence). J lost 7 bases, V lost 0 bases, and 7 bases had no gene match. This sample was taken from a study of blood T cell repertoires in COVID-19. The sequenced sample was PBMCs or T cells enriched from blood (not recorded which). This TCR derives from a woman aged 55-75 years in a cohort exposed to, infected with or recovered from COVID-19 (not recorded which). The V gene is TRBV30, the J gene TRBJ1-2, with TRBD1 identical over 8 bases. CDR3 in amino acids: CAWSVTRGQSGYTF. In DNA form, the CDR3 reads TGTGCCTGGAGTGTTACCAGGGGGCAGTCTGGCTACACCTTC.